In its sample, the clone carrying this T cell receptor (beta chain) was seen a few times. Its antigen is unknown. The TCR beta library used iRepertoire HTBI primers with Arm-PCR amplification of CDR3. Each CDR3 protein gets one entry after TCRdb re-called the multiplex PCR reads with MiXCR. The sample includes about 660,000 distinct CDR3 sequences, 30% of them seen just once. The data are from a study of regulatory T cells in long-lasting Graves disease. Study at large: Persistence in Graves' disease required over 5 years of antithyroid drugs plus positive TSH receptor antibodies. General study results and limits: Those with persistent Graves' had less TCR diversity than newly diagnosed patients. Persistent patients had a count of shared public clonotypes (around 2,700) that exceeded that of new patients (about 870).

This CDR3 spans 14 amino acids. CDR1 is SGHAT and CDR2 is FQNNGV in the germline V gene. V shed 5 bases, J shed 5 bases, and the junction held 6 bases outside the gene matches. Time point noted: persistent/refractory GD, antithyroid drugs over 5 years with positive TRAb. Generation of the TCR library employed RNA extracted from PBMCs. This TCR was sampled from a female donor with Graves disease. The J gene is TRBJ1-1, the V gene TRBV11-2, with 9 bases matching TRBD1. Sample: peripheral blood mononuclear cells (PBMCs), taken when the disease was refractory, from a patient treated with antithyroid drugs. The chain's CDR3 is CASSITGGRTEAFF. The CDR3 DNA reads as TGTGCCAGCAGCATAACAGGGGGCCGGACTGAAGCTTTCTTT.